These 29 T cell receptor beta chains originate from one sample sequenced in a study of T cell repertoires in cytomegalovirus infection. One entry per CDR3 protein, called by TCRdb with MiXCR from the reads. The sample consists of a few hundred thousand distinct CDR3 sequences, around a tenth of them appearing once. Specimen: PBMCs. These receptors all stem from a human donor in good health (CMV status not recorded). Some clones in this sample may be carry-over from other donors' samples.

The genes are TRBV19 and TRBJ2-7, with 8 bases lining up with TRBD1. There are 15 residues in the CDR3. Unmatched junction bases numbered 7, after V lost 3 bases and J lost 3 bases. Germline CDR1 and CDR2: LNHDA and SQIVND (reference sequence). The CDR3 region has the DNA TGTGCCAGTAGTATGGCAGGGGGCGCGTTCTACGAGCAGTACTTC. Its protein is CASSMAGGAFYEQYF.

The table lists this clonotype with many counts. The chain employs TRBV7-2 and TRBJ1-3; D gene uncertain. Germline V CDR1 and CDR2: SGHTA, FQGNSA. The CDR3 spans 14 residues. The V end was cut by 1 base, the J end by 5 bases, with 9 bases between. The CDR3 loop is CASSLGRERNTIYF. Written as DNA, the CDR3 is TGTGCCAGCAGCTTAGGGAGGGAAAGAAACACCATATATTTT.

This clonotype has a count of ten or more. The junction does not match germline at one end; this may be a read error. The V call is TRBV12-3 or TRBV12-4, the J call TRBJ2-5; 10 bases match TRBD2. The CDR3 is made up of 14 amino acids. The CDR3 sequence is CASRLAGGGETQYF. The CDR3 nucleotides are TGTGCCAGCAGATTAGCGGGGGGCGGAGAGACCCAGTACTTC.

Comment on this clonotype: Since a much larger clone is just one base distant, this may be a read error. The chain links TRBV5-3 to TRBJ2-7; D may be TRBD1 or TRBD2 (5 bases each). TRBV5-3 is an open reading frame, and its role is uncertain. CDR3 length: 16 amino acids. CDR3 loop: CASSFEGWPGRYEQYF. The CDR3 coding sequence is TGTGCCAGCAGCTTCGAAGGTTGGCCGGGACGCTACGAGCAGTACTTC.

This clonotype has ten or more counts. The V gene is TRBV7-8, the J gene TRBJ1-1, with no clear D. This CDR3 has 14 residues. Germline CDR1 reads SGHVS; CDR2 reads FQNEAQ. V was shortened by 1 base and J by 8 bases, with 14 bases between the two germline ends. The chain's CDR3 is CASSLGSLLGEAFF. The CDR3 DNA is TGTGCCAGCAGCTTAGGTAGTTTACTGGGCGAAGCTTTCTTT.

This clonotype was seen repeatedly, ten times or more. The chain couples TRBV6-2 or TRBV6-3 to TRBJ1-1; 8 nucleotides agree with TRBD1. This CDR3 is built from 16 residues. Trimming took 5 bases from V and 0 from J; bases not matched to a gene: 8. Per germline, CDR1 MNHEY and CDR2 SVGEGT. The CDR3 DNA reads TGTGCCAGCAGTAAGAGGGACAGGATCATGAACACTGAAGCTTTCTTT. It yields the protein CASSKRDRIMNTEAFF.

The chain has TRBV5-1 and TRBJ2-1; 7 positions agree with TRBD2. This CDR3 comprises 15 residues. The J segment lost 4 bases and the V segment lost 0 bases, leaving 4 bases of the junction unmatched. Germline V lookup: CDR1 SGHRS, CDR2 YFSETQ. The chain's CDR3 is CASSLEGLPYNEQFF. The CDR3 DNA follows: TGCGCCAGCAGCTTGGAGGGACTACCTTACAATGAGCAGTTCTTC.

This clonotype was picked up many times. The rearrangement links TRBV28 to TRBJ2-1; D is perhaps TRBD2 (6 bases). The germline V gene encodes CDR1 MDHEN and CDR2 SYDVKM. The CDR3 runs 15 residues. V lost 3 bases to trimming and J lost 4 bases, with 13 bases between them. The CDR3 DNA reads as TGTGCCAGCAGTTTGACGGGAGAAGGGTACAATGAGCAGTTCTTC. It translates to CASSLTGEGYNEQFF.

This clonotype turned up a few times. The chain is built from TRBV20-1 and TRBJ2-7, with D possibly TRBD1 on 6 matching bases. Deletions cut 3 bases from V and 6 bases from J, with 21 bases between. This CDR3 is built from 15 residues. Per germline, CDR1 DFQATT and CDR2 SNEGSKA (reference sequence). The CDR3 nucleotides are TGCAGTGCTAGCTCCCGGCAGGGGAAGGTTACCGAGCAGTACTTC. This encodes CSASSRQGKVTEQYF.

This clonotype came up many times. V usage is TRBV4-3 and J usage is TRBJ2-5; the D call may be TRBD1 or TRBD2 (5 bases each). Trimming took 3 bases from V and 4 from J, leaving 15 bases between them. The CDR3 runs to 15 residues. CDR1 and CDR2 from the germline V gene are LGHNA and YSLEER. CDR3 amino acids: CASSQMGTAVETQYF. The CDR3, as DNA: TGCGCCAGCAGCCAGATGGGGACGGCAGTAGAGACCCAGTACTTC.

This clonotype was seen ten or more times. V is TRBV7-8 and J is TRBJ2-3, with 8 bases matching TRBD2. The CDR3 sequence is 16 residues long. Germline V gene data show CDR1 as SGHVS and CDR2 as FQNEAQ. V was clipped by 5 bases and J by 5 bases; unmatched bases: 12. Here the CDR3 DNA reads TGTGCCAGCAGCACGTACTCGACTAGCGCTAAAGATACGCAGTATTTT. As protein: CASSTYSTSAKDTQYF. The entire variable domain, with the rest obtained from reference TRBV7-8 and TRBJ2-3, is as follows: GAGVSQSPRYKVAKRGQDVALRCDPISGHVSLFWYQQALGQGPEFLTYFQNEAQLDKSGLPSDRFFAERPEGSVSTLKIQRTQQEDSAVYLCASSTYSTSAKDTQYFGPGTRLTVL.

Regarding this clonotype: It may be a read error: a sequence one base away is much more abundant. V is TRBV7-2 and J is TRBJ1-2; D is uncertain. The germline gives CDR1 SGHTA, CDR2 FQGNSA. V lost 0 bases and J 4 bases, leaving 6 bases between the germline ends. The CDR3 has 13 amino acids. The CDR3 protein is CASSLAQFYGYTF. CDR3 nucleotide sequence: TGTGCCAGCAGCTTAGCGCAGTTCTATGGCTACACCTTC.

This clonotype was seen many times. The V gene is TRBV7-2, the J gene TRBJ2-1; no reliable D call. The CDR3 covers 13 residues. The V end lost 1 base, the J end lost 8 bases, and 9 bases lay between the germline ends. CDR1 SGHTA and CDR2 FQGNSA come from the germline V gene. CDR3 region: CASSLGPSDEQFF. In nucleotides, the CDR3 is TGTGCCAGCAGCTTAGGGCCGAGCGATGAGCAGTTCTTC.

This clonotype appeared once. This rearrangement joins TRBV7-8 to TRBJ2-7; no reliable D call. CDR3 size: 15 residues. In germline, CDR1 is SGHVS, CDR2 FQNEAQ. V shed 0 bases and J shed 1 base, with 10 bases lying between them. This CDR3 reads CASSLAPAHSYEQYF. In nucleotides, the CDR3 is TGTGCCAGCAGCTTAGCCCCAGCCCATTCCTACGAGCAGTACTTC.

There are a few counts of this clonotype. This chain connects TRBV5-4 to TRBJ2-2; D is possibly TRBD2 (6 bases). Per germline, CDR1 SGHNT and CDR2 YYREEE (reference sequence). This CDR3 has 15 amino acids. V shed 0 bases and J shed 6 bases, with 12 bases lying between them. CDR3 coding DNA: TGTGCCAGCAGCTTGGCTGGAGGGCGGGCCGGGGAGCTGTTTTTT. Translating it yields CASSLAGGRAGELFF.

This clonotype was picked up many times. This chain connects TRBV7-9 to TRBJ2-1, with 8 nucleotides matching TRBD1. The germline gives CDR1 SEHNR, CDR2 FQNEAQ (reference sequence). With 5 bases clipped from V and 4 bases from J, the junction kept 7 bases outside the gene matches. There are 15 residues in the CDR3. The CDR3 protein is CASSLSTGAYNEQFF. The CDR3 DNA reads as TGTGCCAGCAGCCTATCGACAGGGGCGTACAATGAGCAGTTCTTC.

This clonotype was detected a few times. V gene TRBV25-1 combines with J gene TRBJ1-2; D is undetermined. Per germline, CDR1 MGHDK and CDR2 SYGVNS. This CDR3 has 12 residues. Deletions cut 8 bases from V and 4 bases from J, with 11 bases between. The CDR3 reads CASLGVSYGYTF. CDR3 nucleotide sequence: TGTGCCAGCCTTGGAGTTTCCTATGGCTACACCTTC.

V usage is TRBV7-9 and J usage is TRBJ2-7; tentative D call: TRBD1 (5 bases). CDR3 length equals 14 residues. CDR1 and CDR2 (germline): SEHNR, FQNEAQ (reference sequence). V was trimmed by 1 base and J by 2 bases, leaving 9 bases between them. CDR3 protein: CASSLDWGPYEQYF. CDR3 DNA: TGTGCCAGCAGCTTAGACTGGGGCCCCTACGAGCAGTACTTC.

This clonotype was seen repeatedly, ten times or more. The rearrangement uses TRBV28 and TRBJ2-7; D call uncertain. CDR1 is MDHEN and CDR2 is SYDVKM in the germline V gene. Deletions cut 8 bases from V and 2 bases from J, with 19 bases between. The CDR3 spans 15 residues. The DNA of the CDR3 is TGTGCCAGCTTCCCCCCGGGCAGAAAACCCTACGAGCAGTACTTC. Residues: CASFPPGRKPYEQYF.

This clonotype was found many times. V usage is TRBV10-3 and J usage is TRBJ1-6; 9 nucleotides match TRBD1. The CDR3 contains 16 residues. Trimming at V came to 5 bases and at J to 10 bases, leaving 12 bases not matched to a gene. Germline CDR1 reads ENHRY; CDR2 reads SYGVKD. In nucleotides, the CDR3 is TGTGCCATCAGTTCATTATCCGGGACAGGGAACTCACCCCTCCACTTT. Translated: CAISSLSGTGNSPLHF.

At least ten counts were recorded for this clonotype. The chain employs TRBV7-6 and TRBJ2-3; 7 bases align to TRBD1. This CDR3 contains 16 residues. CDR1 and CDR2 from the germline V gene are SGHVS and FNYEAQ. With 5 bases clipped from V and 0 bases from J, the junction kept 8 bases outside the gene matches. CDR3 loop: CASSHGTAASTDTQYF. Here the CDR3 DNA reads TGTGCCAGCAGCCATGGGACAGCTGCTAGCACAGATACGCAGTATTTT.

This clonotype has more than one count but fewer than ten. The chain links TRBV20-1 to TRBJ2-1; 9 positions agree with TRBD2. Unmatched junction bases numbered 11, after V lost 4 bases and J lost 7 bases. Germline V CDR1 and CDR2: DFQATT, SNEGSKA (reference sequence). The CDR3 is made up of 15 amino acids. CDR3 in amino acids: CSATLGSGRGNEQFF. In DNA, the CDR3 is TGCAGTGCTACCTTGGGTAGCGGGAGAGGGAATGAGCAGTTCTTC.

This clonotype was seen repeatedly, ten times or more. In nucleotides, the CDR3 is TGTGCCAGCAGCCAGCTAGGGGGGGAGACCCAGTACTTC. Amino acid sequence: CASSQLGGETQYF. The J gene is TRBJ2-5, the V gene TRBV5-6; D could derive from TRBD1 or TRBD2 (6 bases each). V lost 4 bases to trimming and J lost 5 bases, with 12 bases between them. This CDR3 region has 13 residues. Germline CDR1 and CDR2: SGHDT and YYEEEE.

The chain couples TRBV12-3 or TRBV12-4 to TRBJ2-1; the D gene is possibly TRBD2 (5 bases). The germline V and J ends were trimmed by 7 bases and 2 bases, with 15 bases remaining between them. The CDR3 covers 15 residues. CDR3 protein: CASTLTGGPYNEQFF. CDR3 in DNA: TGTGCCAGCACCCTGACGGGCGGGCCCTACAATGAGCAGTTCTTC.

In its sample, this clonotype was seen many times. The genes are TRBV12-3 or TRBV12-4 and TRBJ1-2, with D possibly being TRBD1 (6 bases). Deletions cut 5 bases from V and 4 bases from J, with 17 bases between. The CDR3 has 15 amino acids. The CDR3 region has the DNA TGTGCCAGCAGTCCCTCAACAGGGCCCTCCTATGGCTACACCTTC. Its translation: CASSPSTGPSYGYTF.

Many counts were recorded for this clonotype. The CDR3 loop is CASSTGLYNEQFF. Written as DNA, the CDR3 is TGTGCCAGCAGCACGGGACTATACAATGAGCAGTTCTTC. The chain combines TRBV7-2 with TRBJ2-1; 7 bases map to TRBD2. CDR3 length equals 13 residues. V was pared by 5 bases and J by 4 bases, with 2 bases of the junction left unmatched. Germline loops: CDR1 SGHTA, CDR2 FQGNSA.

Details on this clonotype: A much larger clonotype is one base distant, so this may be a read error. The chain has TRBV7-2 and TRBJ1-2; possibly TRBD1 for D (5 bases). The CDR3 has 12 amino acids. V dropped 5 bases and J dropped 5 bases, with 9 bases sitting between them. Looked up from germline, CDR1 is SGHTA and CDR2 is FQGNSA. CDR3 nucleotides: TGTGCCAGCAGCCACCAGGGATATGGCTACACCTTC. It yields the protein CASSHQGYGYTF.

This clonotype occurred a few times. This chain joins TRBV2 and TRBJ2-2; D gene unclear. This CDR3 contains 13 residues. The V gene lost 5 bases and the J gene lost 7 bases, with 11 bases spanning the gap. CDR1 and CDR2 from the germline V gene are SNHLY and FYNNEI. The CDR3 bases are TGTGCCAGCAGTCCGAAGGGTATCGGGGAGCTGTTTTTT. Protein: CASSPKGIGELFF. Using reference TRBV2 and TRBJ2-2 for the parts outside the CDR3, the full variable domain is EPEVTQTPSHQVTQMGQEVILRCVPISNHLYFYWYRQILGQKVEFLVSFYNNEISEKSEIFDDQFSVERPDGSNFTLKIRSTKLEDSAMYFCASSPKGIGELFFGEGSRLTVL.

The chain has TRBV7-2 and TRBJ1-6; no clear D gene. Germline lookup yields CDR1 SGHTA and CDR2 FQGNSA. The CDR3 length is 15 residues. V gave up 0 bases and J gave up 7 bases, with 10 bases separating them. CDR3 protein: CASSLARRANSPLHF. The CDR3, as DNA: TGTGCCAGCAGCTTAGCCCGCCGGGCGAATTCACCCCTCCACTTT.